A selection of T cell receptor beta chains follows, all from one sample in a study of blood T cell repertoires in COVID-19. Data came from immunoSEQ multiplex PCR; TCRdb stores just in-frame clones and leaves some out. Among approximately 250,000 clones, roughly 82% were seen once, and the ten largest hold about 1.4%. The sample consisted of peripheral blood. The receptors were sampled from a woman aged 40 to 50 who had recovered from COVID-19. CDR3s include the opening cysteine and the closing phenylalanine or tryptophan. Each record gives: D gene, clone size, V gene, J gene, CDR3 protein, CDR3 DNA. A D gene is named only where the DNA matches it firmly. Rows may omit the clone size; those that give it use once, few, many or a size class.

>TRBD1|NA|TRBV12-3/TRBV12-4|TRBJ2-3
CASSFNRGDTQYF
TGTGCCAGCAGTTTTAACAGGGGAGATACGCAGTATTTT
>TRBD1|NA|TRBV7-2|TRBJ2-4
CASSLGSTGVAKNIQYF
TGTGCCAGCAGCTTAGGGAGTACAGGGGTTGCCAAAAACATTCAGTACTTC
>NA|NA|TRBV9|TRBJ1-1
CASSARDMNTEAFF
TGTGCCAGCAGCGCCCGGGACATGAACACTGAAGCTTTCTTT
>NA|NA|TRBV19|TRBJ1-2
CASSTPDKQMGFTNYGYTF
TGTGCCAGTAGTACCCCGGACAAGCAGATGGGTTTTACTAACTATGGCTACACCTTC
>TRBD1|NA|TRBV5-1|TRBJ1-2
CASSLTDRAGYTF
TGCGCCAGCAGCTTAACCGACAGGGCTGGCTACACCTTC
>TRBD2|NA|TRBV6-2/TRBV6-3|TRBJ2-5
CASSLELRGRSKETQYF
TGTGCCAGCAGTTTGGAGCTGCGGGGGAGGTCAAAAGAGACCCAGTACTTC
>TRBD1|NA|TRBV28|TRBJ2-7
CASRTGAPYEQYF
TGTGCCAGCAGAACAGGGGCCCCCTACGAGCAGTACTTC
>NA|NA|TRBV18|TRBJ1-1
CASSPERSGTEAFF
TGTGCCAGCTCACCGGAGCGCTCTGGCACTGAAGCTTTCTTT
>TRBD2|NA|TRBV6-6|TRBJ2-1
CASRPAAGGLYNEQFF
TGTGCCAGCAGGCCCGCAGCGGGGGGACTCTACAATGAGCAGTTCTTC
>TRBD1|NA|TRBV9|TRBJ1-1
CASSTRRDRGQVTEAFF
TGTGCCAGCAGCACGAGACGGGACAGGGGTCAAGTCACTGAAGCTTTCTTT
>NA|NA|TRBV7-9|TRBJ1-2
CASSPKTPPAGYTF
TGTGCCAGCAGCCCCAAGACTCCCCCGGCGGGCTACACCTTC
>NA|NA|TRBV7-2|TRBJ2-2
CASSLNQGLTGELFF
TGTGCCAGCAGCTTGAACCAGGGGCTAACCGGGGAGCTGTTTTTT
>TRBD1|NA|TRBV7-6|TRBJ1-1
CASRTGTNHARSAFF
TGTGCCAGCAGGACAGGGACAAACCACGCCCGTTCAGCTTTCTTT
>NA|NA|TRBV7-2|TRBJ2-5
CASGLGGQVETQYF
TGTGCCAGCGGGCTCGGGGGGCAAGTGGAGACCCAGTACTTC
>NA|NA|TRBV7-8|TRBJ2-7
CASSFPGKGSYEQYF
TGTGCCAGCAGCTTTCCGGGGAAAGGATCCTACGAGCAGTACTTC
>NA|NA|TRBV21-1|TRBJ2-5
CASSHKRASRETQYF
TGTGCCAGCAGCCACAAACGGGCTAGCCGGGAGACCCAGTACTTC
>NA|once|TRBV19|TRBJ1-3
CASRPSGNTIYF
TGTGCCAGCCGCCCCAGTGGAAACACCATATATTTT
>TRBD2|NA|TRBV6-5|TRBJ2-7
CASTGGGAYEQYF
TGTGCCAGCACCGGTGGGGGGGCCTACGAGCAGTACTTC
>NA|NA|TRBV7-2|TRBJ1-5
CASSSGTSSNQPQHF
TGTGCCAGCAGCTCCGGGACAAGTAGCAATCAGCCCCAGCATTTT
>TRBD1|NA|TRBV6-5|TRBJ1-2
CASSRRTGRDGYTF
TGTGCCAGCAGCCGGAGGACAGGGCGGGATGGCTACACCTTC
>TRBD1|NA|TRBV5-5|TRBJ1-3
CASEPGGEYTIYF
TGTGCCAGCGAGCCAGGGGGCGAATACACCATATATTTT
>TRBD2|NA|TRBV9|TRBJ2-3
CASSAEAGSTDTQYF
TGTGCCAGCAGCGCCGAAGCGGGGTCCACAGATACGCAGTATTTT
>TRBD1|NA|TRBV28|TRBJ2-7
CASTTTGTGIYEQYF
TGTGCCAGCACCACGACCGGGACAGGTATCTACGAGCAGTACTTC
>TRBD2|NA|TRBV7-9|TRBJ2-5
CASNNEGLMGRETQYF
TGTGCCAGCAATAACGAGGGACTAATGGGAAGAGAGACCCAGTACTTC
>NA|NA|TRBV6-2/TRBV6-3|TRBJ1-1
CASSWGFLGAFF
TGTGCCAGCAGCTGGGGCTTCCTGGGAGCTTTCTTT
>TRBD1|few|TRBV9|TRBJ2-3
CASSALGGGTDTQYF
TGTGCCAGCAGCGCCCTAGGGGGCGGCACAGATACGCAGTATTTT
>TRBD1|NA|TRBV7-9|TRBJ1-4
CASTGQGNEKLFF
TGTGCCAGCACGGGACAGGGTAATGAAAAACTGTTTTTT
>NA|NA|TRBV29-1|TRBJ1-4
CSVDGGFGNEKLFF
TGCAGCGTCGACGGGGGTTTCGGTAATGAAAAACTGTTTTTT
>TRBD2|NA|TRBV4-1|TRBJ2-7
CASSQDLAGEVGIMKQYF
TGCGCCAGCAGCCAAGATCTGGCGGGGGAGGTGGGTATAATGAAGCAGTACTTC
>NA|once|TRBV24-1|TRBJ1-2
CATSDFIYGYTF
TGTGCCACCAGTGACTTTATCTATGGCTACACCTTC
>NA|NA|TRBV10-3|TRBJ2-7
CAISESGVHEQYF
TGTGCCATCAGTGAGTCCGGGGTTCACGAGCAGTACTTC
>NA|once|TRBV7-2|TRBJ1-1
CASSEQENTEAFF
TGTGCCAGCAGCGAACAAGAGAACACTGAAGCTTTCTTT
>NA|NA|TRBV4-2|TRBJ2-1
CASRSMRVDYNEQFF
TGTGCCAGCAGATCAATGCGGGTCGACTACAATGAGCAGTTCTTC
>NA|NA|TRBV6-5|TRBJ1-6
CASTVYNSPLHF
TGTGCCAGCACGGTCTATAATTCACCCCTCCACTTT
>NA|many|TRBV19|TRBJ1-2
CASSVWGADYGYTF
TGTGCCAGTAGTGTCTGGGGCGCCGACTATGGCTACACCTTC
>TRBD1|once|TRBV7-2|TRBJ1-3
CASSSQGYGNTIYF
TGTGCCAGCAGCTCACAGGGGTACGGAAACACCATATATTTT
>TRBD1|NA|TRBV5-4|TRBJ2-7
CASSADRGSYEQYF
TGTGCCAGCAGCGCGGACAGGGGATCCTACGAGCAGTACTTC
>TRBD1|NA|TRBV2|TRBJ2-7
CATQGPNPRGEQYF
TGTGCCACACAGGGGCCCAATCCCCGTGGCGAGCAGTACTTC
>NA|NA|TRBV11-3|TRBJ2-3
CASSFGLARGAQYF
TGTGCCAGCAGCTTCGGGTTGGCTCGTGGTGCGCAGTATTTT
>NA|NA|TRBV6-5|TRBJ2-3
CASSYIPGDTQYF
TGTGCCAGCAGTTACATTCCAGGAGATACGCAGTATTTT
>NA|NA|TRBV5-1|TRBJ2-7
CASRPTDRTLTYEQYF
TGCGCCAGCAGACCGACCGACAGGACCTTAACCTACGAGCAGTACTTC
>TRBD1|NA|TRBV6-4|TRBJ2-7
CASSPTGEAYEQYF
TGTGCCAGCAGCCCGACAGGGGAAGCCTACGAGCAGTACTTC
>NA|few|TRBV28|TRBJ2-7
CASTGSGHFSYEQYF
TGTGCCAGCACCGGAAGCGGCCACTTCTCCTACGAGCAGTACTTC
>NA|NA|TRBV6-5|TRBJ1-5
CASRVIDYSNQPQHF
TGTGCCAGTCGGGTAATCGATTATAGCAATCAGCCCCAGCATTTT
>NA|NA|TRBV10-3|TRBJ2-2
CAIAPDSYTGELFF
TGTGCCATCGCCCCGGACAGCTACACCGGGGAGCTGTTTTTT
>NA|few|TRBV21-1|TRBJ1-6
CASSKGTAETYNSPLHF
TGTGCCAGCAGCAAAGGGACAGCTGAGACTTATAATTCACCCCTCCACTTT
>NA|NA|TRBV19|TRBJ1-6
CASSIDTQGRTPLHF
TGTGCCAGTAGTATAGATACCCAGGGAAGGACACCCCTCCACTTT
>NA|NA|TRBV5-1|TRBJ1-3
CASSLAGSRLGNTIYF
TGCGCCAGCAGCTTGGCCGGTAGTCGATTAGGAAACACCATATATTTT
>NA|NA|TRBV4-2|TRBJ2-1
CASSPAGTSLGDEQFF
TGTGCCAGCAGTCCAGCCGGGACATCCCTAGGCGATGAGCAGTTCTTC
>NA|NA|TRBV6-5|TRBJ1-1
CASRGIENTEAFF
TGCGCCAGTCGGGGGATTGAGAACACTGAAGCTTTCTTT
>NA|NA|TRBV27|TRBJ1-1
CASSLTGFLMRAFF
TGTGCCAGCAGTTTAACAGGGTTTCTGATGAGAGCTTTCTTT
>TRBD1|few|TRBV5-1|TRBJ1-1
CASSGTGVGTEAFF
TGCGCCAGCAGCGGAACAGGGGTAGGGACTGAAGCTTTCTTT
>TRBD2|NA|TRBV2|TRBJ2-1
CASKGSVAGGSGEQFF
TGTGCCAGCAAGGGGTCTGTAGCGGGGGGTTCTGGTGAGCAGTTCTTC
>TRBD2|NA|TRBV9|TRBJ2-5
CASSVVASGGAVQETQYF
TGTGCCAGCAGCGTGGTGGCTAGCGGGGGGGCTGTACAAGAGACCCAGTACTTC
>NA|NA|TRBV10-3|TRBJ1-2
CAIRGALGANYGYTF
TGTGCCATCAGGGGGGCCCTAGGGGCTAACTATGGCTACACCTTC
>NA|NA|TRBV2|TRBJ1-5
CASSQTDSNQPQHF
TGTGCCAGCAGTCAAACAGATAGCAATCAGCCCCAGCATTTT